This T cell receptor (beta chain) was captured by sequencing in a study of T cell repertoires in cytomegalovirus infection. Study at large: CMV epitopes that were recently identified and HLA-C-restricted were used alongside well-studied HLA-B-restricted ones. The public TCR beta signatures pointed to both CMV infection and matching HLA type.

With regard to this clonotype: Its antigen is still unknown.

TCRdb used MiXCR to reprocess the reads, holding one entry per CDR3 protein. The table records about 310,000 distinct CDR3 sequences, just under 25% of them present only once. The CDR3 is made up of 17 amino acids. V was cut by 7 bases and J by 7 bases, with 27 bases left in between. Germline V gene data show CDR1 as SGHNT and CDR2 as YYREEE (reference sequence). Study-level findings and limits: HLA-C-restricted CMV-specific TCR beta clonotypes were dominant in the ex vivo response. Public TCR beta family frequency separated CMV-and-HLA carriers, including in an independent cohort.

The sequences come from cultured PBMCs, collected from culture after CMV antigen stimulation. This clonotype originated in a human donor in good health (CMV status not recorded). Some clones in this sample may be carry-over from other donors' samples. The chain has TRBV5-4 and TRBJ2-1, with a possible D match to TRBD2 (6 bases). The CDR3 here is CASGPGSSVGLRNEQFF. The CDR3 coding sequence is TGTGCCAGCGGACCAGGATCTAGCGTCGGTTTAAGGAATGAGCAGTTCTTC.